This is a list of T cell receptor beta chains from one sample in a study of cytomegalovirus exposure and HLA in healthy donors. This table comes from immunoSEQ multiplex PCR, and its TCRdb copy is limited to in-frame clones, with some not included. This table has 160,000 or so clones, 84% appearing once. Sequencing was performed on PBMCs. The source of these receptors is a man aged 30 to 39 in good health and CMV-seropositive. The CDR3 runs from the conserved cysteine through the conserved F or W. The order of the fields is clone size, D gene, V gene, J gene, CDR3 DNA, CDR3 protein. D genes are given only for firm matches. Clone size is shown for a subset of rows, as once, few, many or a class of expanded clone.

>-|TRBD1|TRBV28|TRBJ1-1
TGTGCCAGCAGTTTATTGGGGACAGGGGGAACTGAAGCTTTCTTT
CASSLLGTGGTEAFF
>-|-|TRBV5-1|TRBJ2-2
TGCGCCAGCAGCTTGAACTCAGGGTCGAACACCGGGGAGCTGTTTTTT
CASSLNSGSNTGELFF
>-|TRBD2|TRBV18|TRBJ2-3
TGTGCCAGCTCACCAGAGCGGGAATACAGCACAGATACGCAGTATTTT
CASSPEREYSTDTQYF
>-|TRBD2|TRBV7-3|TRBJ2-1
TGTGCCAGCAGCTTAACCCTAGCGGGGAACAATGAGCAGTTCTTC
CASSLTLAGNNEQFF
>-|TRBD2|TRBV5-1|TRBJ2-7
TGCGCCAGCAGCTTGGGACTAGCGGTCTACGAGCAGTACTTC
CASSLGLAVYEQYF
>-|-|TRBV27|TRBJ1-2
TGTGCCAGCAGGCAGGCTAACTATGGCTACACCTTC
CASRQANYGYTF
>-|TRBD1|TRBV9|TRBJ2-7
TGTGCCAGCGGGCCCCCAACCGGGACAGGGACCCACGAGCAGTACTTC
CASGPPTGTGTHEQYF
>few|TRBD2|TRBV5-6|TRBJ2-1
TGTGCCAGCAGCTTCGGGACTAGCGGGAGACGTAGGGCAATAGGTGAGCAGTTCTTC
CASSFGTSGRRRAIGEQFF
>-|TRBD1|TRBV29-1|TRBJ2-3
TGCAGTGAAGAGGGGGCTGAGTCAGATACGCAGTATTTT
CSEEGAESDTQYF
>-|-|TRBV6-1|TRBJ2-5
TGTGCCAGCAGTTATGCCGGGGTGGAGACCCAGTACTTC
CASSYAGVETQYF
>few|-|TRBV7-9|TRBJ2-7
TGTGCCAGCAGCCCTGGGGGCCCCAGCTACGAGCAGTACTTC
CASSPGGPSYEQYF
>-|TRBD1|TRBV7-7|TRBJ1-3
TGTGCTAGCAGCCCCGGGACAGCCCATGGAAACACCATATATTTT
CASSPGTAHGNTIYF
>-|-|TRBV28|TRBJ2-5
TGTGCCAGCAGTTTTGGACAGACCCAAGAGACCCAGTACTTC
CASSFGQTQETQYF
>-|TRBD1|TRBV18|TRBJ1-5
TGTGCCAGCTCACCATACAGGGGAGACGAACAGCCCCAGCATTTT
CASSPYRGDEQPQHF
>-|-|TRBV5-1|TRBJ2-5
TGCGCCAGCAGTATCAGGCCCGAGACCCAGTACTTC
CASSIRPETQYF
>-|-|TRBV4-3|TRBJ1-1
TGCGCCAGCAGCCAATCTCTGTATAACACTGAAGCTTTCTTT
CASSQSLYNTEAFF
>-|-|TRBV27|TRBJ2-5
TGTGCCAGCAGTCCCCGGGGGGAGACCCAGTACTTC
CASSPRGETQYF
>-|-|TRBV29-1|TRBJ2-1
TGCAGCGTTACCACGCAGGTCGATGAGCAGTTCTTC
CSVTTQVDEQFF
>-|TRBD2|TRBV4-1|TRBJ2-5
TGCGCCAGCAGCCAAGATGGCACAGCGGGGAGATTGGGAGAGACCCAGTACTTC
CASSQDGTAGRLGETQYF
>-|TRBD2|TRBV9|TRBJ2-3
TGTGCCAGCAGCGTAGTGGGAGGGACAGATACGCAGTATTTT
CASSVVGGTDTQYF
>once|-|TRBV7-6|TRBJ2-2
TGTGCCAGCAGCCGGAACCCCGGACAGCCCGGGGAGCTGTTTTTT
CASSRNPGQPGELFF
>-|-|TRBV5-1|TRBJ2-6
TGCGCCAGCAGCTTGGCGTCGGGAAGTATATCTGGGGCCAACGTCCTGACTTTC
CASSLASGSISGANVLTF
>-|TRBD2|TRBV29-1|TRBJ2-1
TGCAGCGTTGAGGGGGAAAGGACTAGCGGGGCTCACAATGAGCAGTTCTTC
CSVEGERTSGAHNEQFF
>once|TRBD1|TRBV19|TRBJ1-1
TGTGCCAGTAGTATATCCGACAGGGGGGCCACTGAAGCTTTCTTT
CASSISDRGATEAFF
>-|TRBD1|TRBV27|TRBJ2-7
TGTGCCAGCAGGGACGGACAGGGCGTCGGCTACGAGCAGTACTTC
CASRDGQGVGYEQYF
>-|-|TRBV18|TRBJ2-1
TGTGCCAGCTCACCAGAGGGGGAAAGGAGCTCCTACAATGAGCAGTTCTTC
CASSPEGERSSYNEQFF
>-|TRBD2|TRBV11-3|TRBJ2-3
TGTGCCAGCAGCCGAATTAGCGGGGGGTGCACAGATACGCAGTATTTT
CASSRISGGCTDTQYF
>-|-|TRBV7-9|TRBJ1-3
TGTGCCAGCAGCTTACAGGCGATCTCTGGAAACACCATATATTTT
CASSLQAISGNTIYF
>once|-|TRBV7-2|TRBJ1-5
TGTGCCAGCAGCTTAGGAGGGTACAGCAATCAGCCCCAGCATTTT
CASSLGGYSNQPQHF
>-|-|TRBV28|TRBJ1-3
TGTGCCAGCAACACAGGTTTTGGAGGAAACACCATATATTTT
CASNTGFGGNTIYF
>-|TRBD2|TRBV5-1|TRBJ2-3
TGCGCCAGCAGCTTACTAGCGGGGGGGCCAGATACGCAGTATTTT
CASSLLAGGPDTQYF
>once|TRBD1|TRBV5-4|TRBJ2-2
TGTGCCAGCAGCACCCGGGACAGGGGGCTGGACACCGGGGAGCTGTTTTTT
CASSTRDRGLDTGELFF
>once|TRBD1|TRBV27|TRBJ1-2
TGTGCCAGCAGTTTTAGGGGACAGGGGGCGGGGGGCTACACCTTC
CASSFRGQGAGGYTF
>-|TRBD1|TRBV10-2|TRBJ1-5
TGCGCCAGCAGTGTGACCGGGACAGGGTATCAGCCCCAGCATTTT
CASSVTGTGYQPQHF
>-|TRBD1|TRBV28|TRBJ2-7
TGTGCCAGCAGTCCTACAGGGGGCATCGACGAGCAGTACTTC
CASSPTGGIDEQYF
>-|-|TRBV2|TRBJ1-1
TGTGCCAGCAGTGCCAGACCGGGTCGAGAGAACACTGAAGCTTTCTTT
CASSARPGRENTEAFF
>few|-|TRBV30|TRBJ1-2
TGTGCCTGGAGCACCCCCTCAGGGGCAGACTATGGCTACACCTTC
CAWSTPSGADYGYTF
>-|-|TRBV6-5|TRBJ1-5
TGTGCCAGCTCACAGAATAGCAATCAGCCCCAGCATTTT
CASSQNSNQPQHF
>-|-|TRBV4-3|TRBJ2-3
TGCGCCAGCAGCCAAGATGCTCGCGGTTCAGATACGCAGTATTTT
CASSQDARGSDTQYF
>-|-|TRBV6-4|TRBJ2-1
TGTGCCAGCAGTGAAGAGGGCAGCTCCTACAATGAGCAGTTCTTC
CASSEEGSSYNEQFF
>-|-|TRBV7-3|TRBJ2-2
TGTGCCAGCAGCTTGTCCAGAGGCGACACCGGGGAGCTGTTTTTT
CASSLSRGDTGELFF
>-|-|TRBV5-1|TRBJ2-7
TGCGCCAGCAGCTTGGGGCCAGTCTCATCCTACGAGCAGTACTTC
CASSLGPVSSYEQYF
>-|-|TRBV11-2|TRBJ2-3
TGTGCCAGCAGCAGACTCGGAGTGGGTACAGATACGCAGTATTTT
CASSRLGVGTDTQYF
>-|-|TRBV7-6|TRBJ1-1
TGTGCCAGCAGCTTGCACACAGGTGAAGCTTTCTTT
CASSLHTGEAFF
>-|-|TRBV6-5|TRBJ2-3
TGTGCCAGCAGGTCGTTCGGGGATACGCAGTATTTT
CASRSFGDTQYF
>-|-|TRBV19|TRBJ1-3
TGTGCCAGTAGTATCACGGAGACTGGAAACACCATATATTTT
CASSITETGNTIYF
>few|-|TRBV7-3|TRBJ2-2
TGTGCCAGCAGCCCGAAGGGGTTTGCCGGGGAGCTGTTTTTT
CASSPKGFAGELFF
>-|-|TRBV15|TRBJ2-5
TGTGCCACCAGCAGAATACAAGAGACCCAGTACTTC
CATSRIQETQYF
>-|TRBD2|TRBV11-2|TRBJ2-7
TGTGCCAGCAGCCTCCAGGGACTAGGGGACTACGAGCAGTACTTC
CASSLQGLGDYEQYF
>-|-|TRBV29-1|TRBJ1-1
TGCAGCGTTGAAGATCCCGGCAGGATAGCTTTCTTT
CSVEDPGRIAFF
>few|-|TRBV5-6|TRBJ1-2
TGTGCCAGCAGCTTCAGGAGGGCCCCTGGACGAGGCTACACCTTC
CASSFRRAPGRGYTF
>few|-|TRBV4-2|TRBJ1-1
TGTGCCAGCAGCCAAGCTCCGGCGGACACTGAAGCTTTCTTT
CASSQAPADTEAFF
>-|TRBD1|TRBV29-1|TRBJ2-7
TGCAGCGTTGTATCGGACAGGGGCTCCTACGAGCAGTACTTC
CSVVSDRGSYEQYF
>-|-|TRBV7-9|TRBJ1-6
TGTGCCTCTAAACAGGGTGATGATTCACCCCTCCACTTT
CASKQGDDSPLHF
>-|-|TRBV2|TRBJ2-1
TGTGCCAGCAGTGATGTGTCATTTAGCAATGAGCAGTTCTTC
CASSDVSFSNEQFF